This record covers a single TCR beta chain. This sample was included in a study of blood T cell repertoires in COVID-19. As for the study in general: The analysed material was cDNA or gDNA that came from T cells, B-cell-depleted T cells, or PBMCs.

V shed 4 bases, J shed 5 bases, and the junction held 13 bases outside the gene matches. This CDR3 has 16 residues. Germline V gene data show CDR1 as WNHNN and CDR2 as SYGVQD (reference sequence). Using immunoSEQ multiplex PCR, the repertoire was profiled, and TCRdb retains in-frame clones only, with some absent. The sample gives 45,000 to 60,000 clones, more than 65% of which show up once; approximately 10% is in the top ten. This clonotype originated in a man at least 80 years old with COVID-19, enrolled during active disease. The chain employs TRBV10-1 and TRBJ2-5, with 7 bases aligning to TRBD2. The sequencing sample was made of peripheral blood. The CDR3 DNA is TGCGCCAGCAGTGGACCGGGACTATCGGGGTTGGAGACCCAGTACTTC. It yields the protein CASSGPGLSGLETQYF.